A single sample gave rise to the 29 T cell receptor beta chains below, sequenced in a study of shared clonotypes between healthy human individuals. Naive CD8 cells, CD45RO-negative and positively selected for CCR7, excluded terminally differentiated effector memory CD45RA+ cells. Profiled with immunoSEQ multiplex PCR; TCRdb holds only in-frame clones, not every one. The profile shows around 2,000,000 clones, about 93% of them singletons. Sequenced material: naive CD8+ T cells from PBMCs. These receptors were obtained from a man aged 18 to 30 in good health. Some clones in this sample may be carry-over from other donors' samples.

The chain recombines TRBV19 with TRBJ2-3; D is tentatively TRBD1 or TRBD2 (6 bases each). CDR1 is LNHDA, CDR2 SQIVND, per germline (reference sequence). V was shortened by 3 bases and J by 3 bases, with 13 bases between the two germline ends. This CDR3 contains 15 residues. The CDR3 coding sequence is TGTGCCAGTAGTATTGAGGGGGGTGGTACAGATACGCAGTATTTT. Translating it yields CASSIEGGGTDTQYF.

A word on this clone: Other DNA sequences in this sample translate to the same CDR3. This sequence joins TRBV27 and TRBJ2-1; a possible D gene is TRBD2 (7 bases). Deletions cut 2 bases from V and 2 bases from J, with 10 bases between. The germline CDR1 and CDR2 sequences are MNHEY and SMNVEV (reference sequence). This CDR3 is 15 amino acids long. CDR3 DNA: TGTGCCAGCAGTTTAGGCGGGGGCACCTACAATGAGCAGTTCTTC. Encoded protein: CASSLGGGTYNEQFF.

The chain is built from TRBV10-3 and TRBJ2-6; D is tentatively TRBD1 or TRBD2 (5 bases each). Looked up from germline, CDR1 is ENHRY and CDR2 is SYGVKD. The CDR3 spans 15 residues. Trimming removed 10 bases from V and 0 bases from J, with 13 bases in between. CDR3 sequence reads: CASRDLNSGANVLTF. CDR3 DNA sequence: TGTGCCAGCCGGGACCTAAACTCTGGGGCCAACGTCCTGACTTTC.

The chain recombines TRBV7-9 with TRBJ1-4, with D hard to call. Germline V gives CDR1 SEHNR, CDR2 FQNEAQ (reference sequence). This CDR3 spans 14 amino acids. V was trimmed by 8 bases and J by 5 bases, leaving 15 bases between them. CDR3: CASSAGPLNEKLFF. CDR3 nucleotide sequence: TGTGCCAGCTCGGCCGGACCGCTGAATGAAAAACTGTTTTTT.

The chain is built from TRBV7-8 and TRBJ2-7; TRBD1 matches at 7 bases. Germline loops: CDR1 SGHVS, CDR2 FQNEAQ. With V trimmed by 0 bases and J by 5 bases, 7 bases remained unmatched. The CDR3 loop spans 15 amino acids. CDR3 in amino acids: CASSLATRGTHEQYF. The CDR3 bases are TGTGCCAGCAGCTTAGCGACCAGGGGGACCCACGAGCAGTACTTC.

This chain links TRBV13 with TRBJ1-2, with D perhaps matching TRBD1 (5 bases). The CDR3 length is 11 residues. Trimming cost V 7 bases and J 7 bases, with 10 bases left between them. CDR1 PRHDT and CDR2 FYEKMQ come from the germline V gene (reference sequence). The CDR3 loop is CASKAGSGYTF. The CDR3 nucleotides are TGTGCCAGCAAGGCAGGGAGTGGCTACACCTTC.

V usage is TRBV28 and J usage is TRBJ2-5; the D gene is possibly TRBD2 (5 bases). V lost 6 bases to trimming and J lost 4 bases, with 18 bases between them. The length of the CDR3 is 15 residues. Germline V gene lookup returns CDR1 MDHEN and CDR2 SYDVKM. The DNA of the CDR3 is TGTGCCAGCAGCGCCGTGATAAGAGGGCCAGAGACCCAGTACTTC. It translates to CASSAVIRGPETQYF.

The CDR3 sequence: CASSDSPGEQFF. In DNA, the CDR3 is TGTGCCAGCAGTGACTCTCCCGGGGAGCAGTTCTTC. The chain combines TRBV6-4 with TRBJ2-1; unclear D gene. Trimming took 0 bases from V and 10 from J, leaving 7 bases between them. The germline CDR1 and CDR2 sequences are MRHNA and SNTAGT. The CDR3 runs to 12 residues.

The CDR3 reads CAIAGRNQPQHF. The CDR3 coding sequence is TGTGCCATCGCCGGCCGCAATCAGCCCCAGCATTTT. The genes are TRBV10-3 and TRBJ1-5; D unresolved. Per the germline V gene, CDR1 is ENHRY and CDR2 is SYGVKD. V was shortened by 8 bases and J by 2 bases, with 7 bases between the two germline ends. CDR3 length equals 12 residues.

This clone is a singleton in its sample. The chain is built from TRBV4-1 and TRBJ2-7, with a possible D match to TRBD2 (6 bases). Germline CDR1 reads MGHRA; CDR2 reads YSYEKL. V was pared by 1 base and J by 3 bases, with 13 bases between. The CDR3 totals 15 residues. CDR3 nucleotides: TGCGCCAGCAGCCAAGGGGACTTTGGGCTCTACGAGCAGTACTTC. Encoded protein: CASSQGDFGLYEQYF.

CDR3 sequence: CASRSRGSDNEQFF. CDR3 DNA sequence: TGTGCCAGTAGATCCCGAGGGTCGGACAATGAGCAGTTCTTC. J is TRBJ2-1 and V is TRBV19; possible D gene TRBD2, 5 bases. CDR3 size: 14 residues. Trimming left V 6 bases short and J 5 bases short, with 14 bases between. Germline V gene lookup returns CDR1 LNHDA and CDR2 SQIVND (reference sequence).

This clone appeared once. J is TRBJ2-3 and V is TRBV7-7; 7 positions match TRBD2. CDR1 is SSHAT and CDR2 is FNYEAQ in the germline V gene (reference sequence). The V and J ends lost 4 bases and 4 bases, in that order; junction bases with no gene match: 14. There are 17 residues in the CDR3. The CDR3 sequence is CASSSISPPAGADTQYF. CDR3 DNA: TGTGCCAGCAGCTCTATATCGCCACCCGCGGGGGCAGATACGCAGTATTTT.

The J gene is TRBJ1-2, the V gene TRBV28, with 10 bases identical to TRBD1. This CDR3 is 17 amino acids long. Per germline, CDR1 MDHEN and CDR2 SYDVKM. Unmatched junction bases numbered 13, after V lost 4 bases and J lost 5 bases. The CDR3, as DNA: TGTGCCAGCAGTTCTCGGGACAGGGGACCGGATTTATATGGCTACACCTTC. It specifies CASSSRDRGPDLYGYTF.

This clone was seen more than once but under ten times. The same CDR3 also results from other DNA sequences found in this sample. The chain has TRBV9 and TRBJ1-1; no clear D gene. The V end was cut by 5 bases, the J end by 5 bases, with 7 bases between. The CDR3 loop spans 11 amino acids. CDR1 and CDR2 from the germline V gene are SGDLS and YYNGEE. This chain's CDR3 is CASSRGTEAFF. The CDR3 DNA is TGTGCCAGCAGTCGAGGAACTGAAGCTTTCTTT.

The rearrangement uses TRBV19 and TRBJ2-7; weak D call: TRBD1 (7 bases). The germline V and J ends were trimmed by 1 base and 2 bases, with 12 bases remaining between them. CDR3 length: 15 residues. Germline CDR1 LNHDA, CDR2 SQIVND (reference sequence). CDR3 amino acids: CASSIGRRGAYEQYF. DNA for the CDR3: TGTGCCAGTAGTATAGGTCGCAGGGGGGCCTACGAGCAGTACTTC. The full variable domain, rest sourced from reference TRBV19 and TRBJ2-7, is DGGITQSPKYLFRKEGQNVTLSCEQNLNHDAMYWYRQDPGQGLRLIYYSQIVNDFQKGDIAEGYSVSREKKESFPLTVTSAQKNPTAFYLCASSIGRRGAYEQYFGPGTRLTVT.

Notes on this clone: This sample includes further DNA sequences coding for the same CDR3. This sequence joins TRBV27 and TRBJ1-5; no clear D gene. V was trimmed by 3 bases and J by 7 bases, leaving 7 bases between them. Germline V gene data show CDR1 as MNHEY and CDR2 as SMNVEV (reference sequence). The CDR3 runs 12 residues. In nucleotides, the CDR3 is TGTGCCAGCAGTTTTTTAAACCAGCCCCAGCATTTT. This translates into CASSFLNQPQHF.

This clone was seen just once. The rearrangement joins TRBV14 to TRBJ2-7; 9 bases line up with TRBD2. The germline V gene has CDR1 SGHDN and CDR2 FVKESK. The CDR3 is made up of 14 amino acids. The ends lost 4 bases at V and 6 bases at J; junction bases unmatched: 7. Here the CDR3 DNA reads TGTGCCAGCAGCCCGCGCGGGAGGGCCGCCGAGCAGTACTTC. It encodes CASSPRGRAAEQYF.

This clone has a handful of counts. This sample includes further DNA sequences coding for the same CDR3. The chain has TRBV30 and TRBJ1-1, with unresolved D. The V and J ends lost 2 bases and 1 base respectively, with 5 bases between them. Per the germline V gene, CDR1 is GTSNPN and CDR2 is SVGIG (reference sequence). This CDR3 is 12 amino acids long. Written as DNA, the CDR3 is TGTGCCTGGAGTCTAGCGAACACTGAAGCTTTCTTT. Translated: CAWSLANTEAFF.

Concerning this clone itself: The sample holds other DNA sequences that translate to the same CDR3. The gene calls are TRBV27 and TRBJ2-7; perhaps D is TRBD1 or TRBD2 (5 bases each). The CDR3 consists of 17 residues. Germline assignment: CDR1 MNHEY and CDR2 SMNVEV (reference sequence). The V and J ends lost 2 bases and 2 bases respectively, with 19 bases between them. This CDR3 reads CASSLVLGQGAAYEQYF. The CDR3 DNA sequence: TGTGCCAGCAGTTTAGTTTTAGGGCAGGGAGCCGCCTACGAGCAGTACTTC.

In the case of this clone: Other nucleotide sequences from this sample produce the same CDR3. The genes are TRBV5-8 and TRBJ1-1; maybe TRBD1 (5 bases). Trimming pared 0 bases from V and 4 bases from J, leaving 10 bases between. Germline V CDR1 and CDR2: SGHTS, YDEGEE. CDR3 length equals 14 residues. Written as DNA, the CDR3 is TGTGCCAGCAGCTTGGCCGGGAGGGGCACTGAAGCTTTCTTT. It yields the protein CASSLAGRGTEAFF.

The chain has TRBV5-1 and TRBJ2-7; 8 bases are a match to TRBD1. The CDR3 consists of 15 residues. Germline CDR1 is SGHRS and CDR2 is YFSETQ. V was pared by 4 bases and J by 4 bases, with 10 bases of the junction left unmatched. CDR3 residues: CASSDIGTGVYEQYF. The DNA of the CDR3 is TGCGCCAGCAGCGATATCGGGACAGGAGTTTACGAGCAGTACTTC.

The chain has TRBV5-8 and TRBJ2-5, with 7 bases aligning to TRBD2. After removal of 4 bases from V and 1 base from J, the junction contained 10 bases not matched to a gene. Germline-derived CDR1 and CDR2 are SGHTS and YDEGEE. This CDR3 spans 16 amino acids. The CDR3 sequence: CASSDTSATLQETQYF. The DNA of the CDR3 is TGTGCCAGCAGCGACACTAGCGCAACGCTCCAAGAGACCCAGTACTTC.

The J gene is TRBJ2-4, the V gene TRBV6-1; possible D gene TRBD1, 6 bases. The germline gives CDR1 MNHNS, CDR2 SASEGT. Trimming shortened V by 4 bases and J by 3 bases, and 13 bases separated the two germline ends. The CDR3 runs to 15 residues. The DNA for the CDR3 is TGTGCCAGCAGTGTATCCGGGACATTCAAAAACATTCAGTACTTC. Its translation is CASSVSGTFKNIQYF.

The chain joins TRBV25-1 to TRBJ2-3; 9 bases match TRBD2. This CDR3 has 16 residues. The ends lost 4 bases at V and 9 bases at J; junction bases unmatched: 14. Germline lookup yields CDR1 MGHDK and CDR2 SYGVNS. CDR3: CASSGTSDQTKYTQYF. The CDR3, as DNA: TGTGCCAGCAGTGGGACTAGCGACCAAACGAAATACACGCAGTATTTT.

CDR3 protein: CASSPPGGTTNEKLFF. The CDR3 DNA is TGTGCCAGCAGCCCCCCTGGGGGTACAACTAATGAAAAACTGTTTTTT. The V gene is TRBV7-9, the J gene TRBJ1-4; perhaps TRBD1 as D (5 bases). The CDR3 is made up of 16 amino acids. The germline V gene encodes CDR1 SEHNR and CDR2 FQNEAQ (reference sequence). The ends were cut back, 5 bases at V and 0 bases at J, with 13 bases in the middle.

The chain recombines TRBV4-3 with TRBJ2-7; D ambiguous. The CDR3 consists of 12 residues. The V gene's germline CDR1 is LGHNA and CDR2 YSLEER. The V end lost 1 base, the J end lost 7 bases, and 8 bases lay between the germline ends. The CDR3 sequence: CASSQGKGEQYF. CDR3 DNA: TGCGCCAGCAGCCAAGGGAAAGGAGAGCAGTACTTC.

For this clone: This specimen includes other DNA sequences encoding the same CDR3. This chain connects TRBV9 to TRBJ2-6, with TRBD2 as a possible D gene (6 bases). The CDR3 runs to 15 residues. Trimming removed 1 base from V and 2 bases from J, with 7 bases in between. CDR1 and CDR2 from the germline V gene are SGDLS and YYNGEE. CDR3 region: CASSVTGAGANVLTF. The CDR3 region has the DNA TGTGCCAGCAGCGTAACGGGGGCTGGGGCCAACGTCCTGACTTTC.

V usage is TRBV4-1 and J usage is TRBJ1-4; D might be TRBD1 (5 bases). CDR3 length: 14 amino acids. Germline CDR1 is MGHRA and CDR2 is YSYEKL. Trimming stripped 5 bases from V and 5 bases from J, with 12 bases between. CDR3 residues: CASSEGWGNEKLFF. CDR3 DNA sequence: TGCGCCAGCAGCGAAGGTTGGGGGAATGAAAAACTGTTTTTT.

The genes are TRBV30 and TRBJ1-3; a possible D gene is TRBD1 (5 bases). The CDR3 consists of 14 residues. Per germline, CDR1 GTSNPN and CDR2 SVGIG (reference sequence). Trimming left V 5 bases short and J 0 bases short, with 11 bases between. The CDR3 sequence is CAWATADSGNTIYF. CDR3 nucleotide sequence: TGTGCCTGGGCGACAGCTGACTCTGGAAACACCATATATTTT.